This T cell receptor beta chain originates from a study of T cells after yellow fever vaccination. Study-level points and caveats: Of the clonotypes, a small share occurred in both CD4 and CD8 compartments.

Germline CDR1 and CDR2: KGHSH and LQKENI. Trimming left V 6 bases short and J 10 bases short, with 10 bases between. The CDR3 spans 11 residues. A process of 5'RACE template switching, which added a universal primer site and UMIs, was used to make TCR cDNA. TCRdb reprocessed the 5' RACE reads via MiXCR and lists one record per CDR3 protein. The sample has roughly 170,000 distinct CDR3 sequences; about 6% are singletons. This clonotype has a count of ten or more. What it recognizes is unknown. The sample here was CD4+ T cells sorted from PBMCs, taken on the day of the first yellow fever vaccination. The clonotype comes from a man younger than 35 who received the YFV17D yellow fever vaccine. The V gene is TRBV18, the J gene TRBJ2-1; the D gene is possibly TRBD2 (5 bases). DNA of the CDR3: TGTGCCAGCTCCCCCGAGCGGGAGCAGTTCTTC. Residues: CASSPEREQFF.